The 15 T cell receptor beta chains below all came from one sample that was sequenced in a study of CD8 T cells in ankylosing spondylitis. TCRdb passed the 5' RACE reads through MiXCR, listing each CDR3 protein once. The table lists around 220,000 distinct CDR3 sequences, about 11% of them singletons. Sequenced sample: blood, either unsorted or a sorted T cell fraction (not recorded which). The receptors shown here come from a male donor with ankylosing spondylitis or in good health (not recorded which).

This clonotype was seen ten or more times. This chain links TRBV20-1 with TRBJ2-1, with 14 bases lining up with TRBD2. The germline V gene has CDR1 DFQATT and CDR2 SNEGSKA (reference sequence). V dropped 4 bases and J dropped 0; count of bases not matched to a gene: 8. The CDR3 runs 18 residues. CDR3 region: CSATPGLAGVYSYNEQFF. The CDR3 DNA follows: TGCAGTGCTACACCGGGACTAGCGGGGGTTTACTCCTACAATGAGCAGTTCTTC.

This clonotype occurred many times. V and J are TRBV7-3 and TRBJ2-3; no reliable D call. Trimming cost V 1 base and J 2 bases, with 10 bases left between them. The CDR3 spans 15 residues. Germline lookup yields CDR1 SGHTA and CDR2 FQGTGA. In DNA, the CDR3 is TGTGCCAGCAGCTTAAACGGCGGAAACACAGATACGCAGTATTTT. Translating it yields CASSLNGGNTDTQYF.

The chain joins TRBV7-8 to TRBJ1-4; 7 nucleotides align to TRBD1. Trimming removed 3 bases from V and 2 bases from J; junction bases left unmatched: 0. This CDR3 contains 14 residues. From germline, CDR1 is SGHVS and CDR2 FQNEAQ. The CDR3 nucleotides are TGTGCCAGCAGCTTGACAGGGACTAATGAAAAACTGTTTTTT. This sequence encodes CASSLTGTNEKLFF.

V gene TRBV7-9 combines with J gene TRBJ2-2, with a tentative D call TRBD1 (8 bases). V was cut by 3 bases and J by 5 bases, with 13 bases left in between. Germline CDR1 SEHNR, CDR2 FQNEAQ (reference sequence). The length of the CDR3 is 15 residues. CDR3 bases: TGTGCCAGCAGCTTTACACAGGGGGGGACCGGGGAGCTGTTTTTT. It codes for CASSFTQGGTGELFF.

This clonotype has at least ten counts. This CDR3 reads CASSAPELAGRSTDTQYF. The CDR3 DNA reads as TGTGCCAGCAGCGCCCCCGAGTTAGCGGGTCGGAGCACAGATACGCAGTATTTT. The chain combines TRBV11-3 with TRBJ2-3; 7 nucleotides agree with TRBD2. V lost 5 bases to trimming and J lost 0 bases; unmatched junction nucleotides: 14. CDR1 SGHNT and CDR2 YENEEA come from the germline V gene. This CDR3 comprises 18 residues.

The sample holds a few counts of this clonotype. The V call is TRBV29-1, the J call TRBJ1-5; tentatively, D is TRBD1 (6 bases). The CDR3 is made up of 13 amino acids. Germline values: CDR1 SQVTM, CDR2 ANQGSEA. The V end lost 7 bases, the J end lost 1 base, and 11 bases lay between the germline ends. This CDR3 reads CSAQQGSNQPQHF. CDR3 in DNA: TGCAGCGCCCAGCAGGGGAGCAATCAGCCCCAGCATTTT.

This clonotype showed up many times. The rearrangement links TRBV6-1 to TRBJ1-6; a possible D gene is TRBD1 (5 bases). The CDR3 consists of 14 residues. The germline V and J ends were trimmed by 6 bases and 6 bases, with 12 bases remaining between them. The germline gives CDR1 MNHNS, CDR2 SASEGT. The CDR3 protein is CASSAQGFNSPLHF. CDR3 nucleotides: TGTGCCAGCAGCGCCCAGGGTTTTAATTCACCCCTCCACTTT.

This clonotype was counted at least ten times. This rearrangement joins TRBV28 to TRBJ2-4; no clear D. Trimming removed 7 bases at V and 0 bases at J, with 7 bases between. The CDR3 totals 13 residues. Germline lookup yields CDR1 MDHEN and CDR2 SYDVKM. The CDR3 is CASMQLAKNIQYF. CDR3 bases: TGTGCCAGCATGCAGCTAGCCAAAAACATTCAGTACTTC. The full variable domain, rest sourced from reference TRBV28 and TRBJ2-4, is DVKVTQSSRYLVKRTGEKVFLECVQDMDHENMFWYRQDPGLGLRLIYFSYDVKMKEKGDIPEGYSVSREKKERFSLILESASTNQTSMYLCASMQLAKNIQYFGAGTRLSVL.

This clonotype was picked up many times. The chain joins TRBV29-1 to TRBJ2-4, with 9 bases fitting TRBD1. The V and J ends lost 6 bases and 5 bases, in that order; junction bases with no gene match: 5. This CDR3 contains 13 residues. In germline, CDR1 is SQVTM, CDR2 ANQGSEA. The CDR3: CSVATGGQNIQYF. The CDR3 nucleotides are TGCAGCGTCGCGACAGGGGGTCAAAACATTCAGTACTTC.

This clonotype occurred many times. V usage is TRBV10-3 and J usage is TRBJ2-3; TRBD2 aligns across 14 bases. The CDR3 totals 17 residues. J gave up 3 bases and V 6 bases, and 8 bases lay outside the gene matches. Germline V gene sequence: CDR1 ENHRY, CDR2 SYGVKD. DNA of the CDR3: TGTGCCATCAGCAAGACTAGCGGGGGGGCTCAGACAGATACGCAGTATTTT. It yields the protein CAISKTSGGAQTDTQYF.

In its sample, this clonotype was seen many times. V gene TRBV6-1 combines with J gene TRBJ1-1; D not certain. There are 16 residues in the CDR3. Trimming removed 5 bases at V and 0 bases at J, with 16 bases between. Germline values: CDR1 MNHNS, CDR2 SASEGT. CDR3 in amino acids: CASSPLKGFVNTEAFF. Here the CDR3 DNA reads TGTGCCAGCAGTCCCCTAAAAGGGTTCGTGAACACTGAAGCTTTCTTT.

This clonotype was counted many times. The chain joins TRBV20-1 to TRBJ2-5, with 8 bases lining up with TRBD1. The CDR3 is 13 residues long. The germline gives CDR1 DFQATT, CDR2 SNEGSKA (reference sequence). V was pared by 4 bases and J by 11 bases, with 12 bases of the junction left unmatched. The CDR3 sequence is CSATWDRSILQYF. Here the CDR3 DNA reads TGCAGTGCTACCTGGGACAGGTCAATCTTGCAGTACTTC.

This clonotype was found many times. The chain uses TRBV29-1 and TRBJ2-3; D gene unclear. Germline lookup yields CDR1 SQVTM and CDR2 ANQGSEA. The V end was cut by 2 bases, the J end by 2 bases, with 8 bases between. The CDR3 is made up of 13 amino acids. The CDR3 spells CSVEISNTDTQYF. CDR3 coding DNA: TGCAGCGTTGAAATCAGCAACACAGATACGCAGTATTTT.

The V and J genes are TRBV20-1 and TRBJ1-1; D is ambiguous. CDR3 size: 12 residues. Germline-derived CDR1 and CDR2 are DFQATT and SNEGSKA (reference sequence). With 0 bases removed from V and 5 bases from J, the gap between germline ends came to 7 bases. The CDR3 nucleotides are TGCAGTGCTAGAGAGGGAGCGACTGAAGCTTTCTTT. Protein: CSAREGATEAFF.

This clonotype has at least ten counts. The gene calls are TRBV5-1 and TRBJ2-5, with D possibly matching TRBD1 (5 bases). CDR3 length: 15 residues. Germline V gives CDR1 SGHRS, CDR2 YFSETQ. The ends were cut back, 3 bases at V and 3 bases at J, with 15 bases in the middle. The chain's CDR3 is CASSWNPGREETQYF. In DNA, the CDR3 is TGCGCCAGCAGCTGGAATCCGGGCAGGGAAGAGACCCAGTACTTC. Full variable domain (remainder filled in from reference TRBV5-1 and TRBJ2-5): KAGVTQTPRYLIKTRGQQVTLSCSPISGHRSVSWYQQTPGQGLQFLFEYFSETQRNKGNFPGRFSGRQFSNSRSEMNVSTLELGDSALYLCASSWNPGREETQYFGPGTRLLVL.